This T cell receptor beta chain is drawn from a study of technical replicates of blood from a few donors. The protocol was immunoSEQ multiplex PCR, while the TCRdb copy is restricted to in-frame clones and leaves out a portion. The repertoire consists of approximately 81,000 clones, with 80% to 90% occurring once and the leading ten covering 3% to 4.5%. This clone was picked up many times. The CDR3 contains 16 residues. The germline V and J ends were trimmed by 0 bases and 4 bases, with 13 bases remaining between them. The germline CDR1 and CDR2 sequences are MNHEY and SVGAGI. The V and J genes are TRBV6-5 and TRBJ2-1, with D perhaps matching TRBD2 (5 bases). The clonotype originates from a human donor in good health. Some clones in this sample may be carry-over from other donors' samples. The specimen was PBMCs. CDR3 sequence reads: CASSYSSEGPYNEQFF. The CDR3 DNA sequence: TGTGCCAGCAGTTACTCGAGTGAGGGCCCGTACAATGAGCAGTTCTTC.